The following is a T cell receptor (beta chain) sequence with its context. Mismatch with germline at one junction end may stem from a read error. The entry originates in a study of cytomegalovirus exposure and HLA in healthy donors. Study as a whole: Prior work identified more than 90 million unique TCR beta sequences in some 200 million T cells. Early release data held 75 million to 100 million unique TCRs from HLA-typed donors.

The PCR had 60 Vbeta and 13 Jbeta primers. Profiling relied on immunoSEQ multiplex PCR, and the TCRdb table lists in-frame clones only, not all of them. The sample consists of some 130,000 clones, roughly 80% of them appearing once. The CDR3 spans 11 residues. CDR1 is SGHVS and CDR2 is FQNEAQ in the germline V gene. Sequences were obtained from PBMCs. This chain links TRBV7-8 with TRBJ2-7, with a possible D match to TRBD2 (5 bases). The sequence came from a man aged 40-55 years in good health and CMV-seronegative. As DNA, the CDR3 is TGTGCCAGCAGCTCTGACTACGGGCAGCACTTC. It yields the protein CASSSDYGQHF.